This T cell receptor beta chain was retrieved from a study of T cell clonality in common variable immunodeficiency. This clone was recorded at least ten times. The DNA ends 3 residues before the CDR3 does, and the rest of the CDR3 is filled in from the germline J gene. Control and CVID samples contributed equal amounts of genomic DNA. Assay used: immunoSEQ multiplex PCR; TCRdb lists only in-frame clones, some missing. The sample includes some 54,000 clones, none of them occurring once. V lost 3 bases and J lost 9; bases outside the gene matches: 4. The CDR3 loop spans 14 amino acids. Germline CDR1 is LNHDA and CDR2 is SQIVND (reference sequence).

This sequence was found in a person aged 18 to 70 in good health. The chain combines TRBV19 with TRBJ2-4, with 11 bases fitting TRBD1. Sequencing input: peripheral blood mononuclear cells. The CDR3: CASSMGTGGVIQYF. The DNA read from the CDR3 is TGTGCCAGTAGTATGGGGACAGGGGGAGTCATT. Full variable domain (outside the CDR3, taken from reference TRBV19 and TRBJ2-4): DGGITQSPKYLFRKEGQNVTLSCEQNLNHDAMYWYRQDPGQGLRLIYYSQIVNDFQKGDIAEGYSVSREKKESFPLTVTSAQKNPTAFYLCASSMGTGGVIQYFGAGTRLSVL.